This TCR beta chain originates from a study of long-term antiretroviral therapy in people with HIV. Of note for this clone: The antigen remains undetermined.

In the United States, treatment was given to all participants with HIV. Survey level was the resolution at which the v3.0 immunoSEQ assay ran. Clones were sequenced by immunoSEQ multiplex PCR, and TCRdb holds only the in-frame ones, with some missing. The sample has around 35,000 clones, around 72% seen once. Study-level points and caveats: Pre-ART expanded TRB clones stayed dominant throughout, though often decreasing after ART. Upon ART, diversity increased but remained lower than transplant donor controls.

The CDR3 consists of 16 residues. Germline V lookup: CDR1 LGHNT, CDR2 FRNRAP. V lost 8 bases to trimming and J lost 2 bases; unmatched junction nucleotides: 12. Sequenced material: unsorted PBMCs, taken 3.1 years after starting antiretroviral therapy. The TCR comes from a woman aged 50 to 60 with HIV. This rearrangement joins TRBV12-5 to TRBJ1-3, with TRBD1 matching over 7 bases. The CDR3 nucleotides read TGTGCTAGTAAGGGGGCGGAGGGGTCACCTGGAAACACCATATATTTT. Translating gives CASKGAEGSPGNTIYF. The full variable domain, in which reference TRBV12-5 and TRBJ1-3 provide the parts outside the CDR3, is DARVTQTPRHKVTEMGQEVTMRCQPILGHNTVFWYRQTMMQGLELLAYFRNRAPLDDSGMPKDRFSAEMPDATLATLKIQPSEPRDSAVYFCASKGAEGSPGNTIYFGEGSWLTVV.